The clone carrying this TCR beta chain has only one observation. The target antigen is unknown. The data belong to a study of cytomegalovirus exposure and HLA in healthy donors. Across the study: Genotyping of 430 or so donors showed that 80% to 90% belonged to the Caucasian-associated ancestry cluster. Study-wide findings and caveats: Most TCR sequences showed up rarely, but some public TCRs showed up in many donors. Earlier analysis yielded a pattern in which most TCR beta V segments were productive about 87% or about 30% of the time.

PCR involved 60 Vbeta and 13 Jbeta primers. The assay was immunoSEQ multiplex PCR, and TCRdb's table has in-frame clones only and misses some. This sample has 150,000 to 200,000 clones; around three quarters occur once, and the top ten carry 1%. The sequencing sample was made of PBMCs. This receptor was obtained from a woman in her forties in good health and CMV-seronegative.

CDR3 residues: CASGVAEETQYF. The CDR3 DNA reads TGTGCCAGCGGCGTAGCGGAAGAGACCCAGTACTTC. The genes are TRBV2 and TRBJ2-5, with a possible D match to TRBD2 (6 bases). V lost 8 bases and J 3 bases, leaving 10 bases between the germline ends. Germline assignment: CDR1 SNHLY and CDR2 FYNNEI. The CDR3 spans 12 residues.